This T cell receptor beta chain comes out of a study of CD8+ T cells in alopecia areata. Study-wide background: Those patients who were treated received oral tofacitinib, which was given at 5 to 10 mg twice daily for moderate-to-severe alopecia areata.

General study findings and limits: The study found TCR sharing across patients less clear than in mice, possibly for HLA reasons. The study found higher clonality in lesional than normal scalp, especially in alopecia totalis/universalis.

Concerning this clone itself: The target antigen is unknown.

Trimming left V 6 bases short and J 3 bases short, with 12 bases between. The CDR3 extends over 13 amino acids. Germline CDR1 is SEHNR and CDR2 is FQNEAQ (reference sequence). The sequencing template was cDNA reverse transcribed from extracted RNA. Method: immunoSEQ multiplex PCR; TCRdb's copy keeps in-frame clones and lacks some. The repertoire holds more than 200,000 clones, with 67% as singletons. Sorting from PBMCs produced CD4+ and CD8+ T cells. The V call is TRBV7-9, the J call TRBJ2-7; the D is unclear. This TCR was sampled from a human donor with alopecia areata. Source: CD4+ T cells sorted from blood, taken at week 0. The CDR3 spells CASRPGLLYEQYF. CDR3 coding DNA: TGTGCCAGCAGACCCGGGCTCCTCTACGAGCAGTACTTC. The full variable domain, rest sourced from reference TRBV7-9 and TRBJ2-7, is DTGVSQNPRHKITKRGQNVTFRCDPISEHNRLYWYRQTLGQGPEFLTYFQNEAQLEKSRLLSDRFSAERPKGSFSTLEIQRTEQGDSAMYLCASRPGLLYEQYFGPGTRLTVT.